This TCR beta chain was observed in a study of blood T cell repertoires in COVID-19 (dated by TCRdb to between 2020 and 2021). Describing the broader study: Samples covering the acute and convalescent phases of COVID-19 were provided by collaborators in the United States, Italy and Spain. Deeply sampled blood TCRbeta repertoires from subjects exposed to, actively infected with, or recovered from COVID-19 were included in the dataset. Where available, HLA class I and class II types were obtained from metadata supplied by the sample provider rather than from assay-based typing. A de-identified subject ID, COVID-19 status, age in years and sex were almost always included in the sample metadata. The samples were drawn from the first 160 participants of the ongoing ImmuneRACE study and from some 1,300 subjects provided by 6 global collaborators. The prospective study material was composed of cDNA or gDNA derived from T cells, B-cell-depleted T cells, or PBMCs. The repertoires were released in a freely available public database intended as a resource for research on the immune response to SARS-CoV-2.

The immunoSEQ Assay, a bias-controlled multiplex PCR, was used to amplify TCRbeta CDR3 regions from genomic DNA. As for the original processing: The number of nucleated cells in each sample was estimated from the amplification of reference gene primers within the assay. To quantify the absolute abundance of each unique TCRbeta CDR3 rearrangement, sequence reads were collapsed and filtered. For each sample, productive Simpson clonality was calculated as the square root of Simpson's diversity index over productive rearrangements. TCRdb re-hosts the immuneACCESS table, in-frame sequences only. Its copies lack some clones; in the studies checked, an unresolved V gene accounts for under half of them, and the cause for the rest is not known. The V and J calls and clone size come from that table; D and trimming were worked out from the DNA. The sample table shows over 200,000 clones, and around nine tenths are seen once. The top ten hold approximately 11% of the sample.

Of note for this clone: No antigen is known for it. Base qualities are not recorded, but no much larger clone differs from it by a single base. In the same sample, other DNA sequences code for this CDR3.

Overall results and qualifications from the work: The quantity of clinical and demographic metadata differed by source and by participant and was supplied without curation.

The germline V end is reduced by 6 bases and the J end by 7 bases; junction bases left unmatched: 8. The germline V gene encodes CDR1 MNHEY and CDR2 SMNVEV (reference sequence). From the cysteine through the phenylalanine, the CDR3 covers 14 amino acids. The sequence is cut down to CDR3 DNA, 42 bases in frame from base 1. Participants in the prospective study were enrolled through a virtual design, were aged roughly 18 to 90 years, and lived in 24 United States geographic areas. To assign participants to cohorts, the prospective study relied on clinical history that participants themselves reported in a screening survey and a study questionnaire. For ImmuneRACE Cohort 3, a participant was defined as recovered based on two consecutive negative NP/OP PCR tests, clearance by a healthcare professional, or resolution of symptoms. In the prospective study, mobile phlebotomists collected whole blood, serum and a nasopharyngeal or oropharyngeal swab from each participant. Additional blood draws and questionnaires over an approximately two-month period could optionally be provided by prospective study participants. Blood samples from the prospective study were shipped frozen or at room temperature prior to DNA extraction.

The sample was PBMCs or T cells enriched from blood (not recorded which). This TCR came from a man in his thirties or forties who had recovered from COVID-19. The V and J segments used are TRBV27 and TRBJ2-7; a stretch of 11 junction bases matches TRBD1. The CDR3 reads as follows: CASSPGTGGYEQYF. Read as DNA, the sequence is TGTGCCAGCAGCCCCGGGACAGGGGGGTATGAGCAGTACTTC.